The 22 T cell receptor beta chains listed next were all sequenced from one sample in a study of shared clonotypes between healthy human individuals. Sequencing was performed with immunoSEQ multiplex PCR; in TCRdb, only in-frame clones are kept and a portion is missing. The table shows more than 400,000 clones, with around 95% occurring only once. The material sequenced was naive CD4+ T cells sorted from blood. Subset in this sample: CD45RA+ positively selected. The receptors here all came from a woman in her 30s in good health.

The chain is built from TRBV6-1 and TRBJ2-1; 11 bases align to TRBD1. The V segment lost 7 bases and the J segment 5 bases; nucleotides outside the gene matches: 7. This CDR3 region has 15 residues. The germline gives CDR1 MNHNS, CDR2 SASEGT. This chain's CDR3 is CASKRGQGADNEQFF. The CDR3 bases are TGTGCCAGCAAGAGAGGACAGGGGGCAGACAATGAGCAGTTCTTC.

The rearrangement uses TRBV11-1 and TRBJ2-7; 8 bases align to TRBD2. Germline V gene sequence: CDR1 SGHAT, CDR2 FQDESV (reference sequence). V dropped 2 bases and J dropped 2; count of bases not matched to a gene: 2. The CDR3 covers 14 residues. The CDR3, as DNA: TGTGCCAGCAGCTTAACTAGCGGTCCCTACGAGCAGTACTTC. Translated: CASSLTSGPYEQYF.

This sequence joins TRBV6-1 and TRBJ2-2; TRBD2 might be the D (6 bases). Germline V CDR1 and CDR2: MNHNS, SASEGT. The CDR3 is 13 residues long. Trimming shortened V by 11 bases and J by 4 bases, and 14 bases separated the two germline ends. The CDR3 bases are TGTGCCTTGGGGGGAGGCTTCACCGGGGAGCTGTTTTTT. It translates to CALGGGFTGELFF.

The CDR3 bases are TGTGCCAGCAGTTTATGGGGTCAAGATACGCAGTATTTT. This gives the protein CASSLWGQDTQYF. The chain combines TRBV28 with TRBJ2-3; D is undetermined. V was trimmed by 0 bases and J by 5 bases, leaving 6 bases between them. The CDR3 is 13 amino acids. Germline CDR1 is MDHEN and CDR2 is SYDVKM. Looking up the rest from reference TRBV28 and TRBJ2-3 gives the full variable domain: DVKVTQSSRYLVKRTGEKVFLECVQDMDHENMFWYRQDPGLGLRLIYFSYDVKMKEKGDIPEGYSVSREKKERFSLILESASTNQTSMYLCASSLWGQDTQYFGPGTRLTVL.

This rearrangement joins TRBV5-1 to TRBJ2-5; 9 bases agree with TRBD2. The CDR3 has 15 residues. Trimming cost V 4 bases and J 2 bases; bases outside gene matches: 6. Germline values: CDR1 SGHRS, CDR2 YFSETQ. CDR3 in amino acids: CASSLLAGGQETQYF. DNA of the CDR3: TGCGCCAGCAGCCTTTTGGCGGGAGGGCAAGAGACCCAGTACTTC.

This clone appeared a single time. The rearrangement joins TRBV2 to TRBJ1-2; tentatively, D is TRBD1 (6 bases). The germline V gene has CDR1 SNHLY and CDR2 FYNNEI. Deletions cut 11 bases from V and 7 bases from J, with 23 bases between. The CDR3 totals 14 residues. The CDR3 here is CAGRIGQGLFGYTF. The CDR3 DNA reads as TGTGCCGGGAGAATCGGGCAGGGGCTTTTTGGCTACACCTTC.

The chain carries TRBV2 and TRBJ2-2, with 14 bases identical to TRBD2. The CDR3 covers 16 residues. Germline trimming cut 6 bases from V and 0 bases from J; bases unmatched to any gene: 0. Per germline, CDR1 SNHLY and CDR2 FYNNEI. CDR3 nucleotides: TGTGCCAGCAGGGGACTAGCGGGGGCGAACACCGGGGAGCTGTTTTTT. Amino acid sequence: CASRGLAGANTGELFF.

V usage is TRBV2 and J usage is TRBJ2-1; either TRBD1 or TRBD2 may supply D (7 bases each). This CDR3 comprises 14 residues. CDR1 is SNHLY and CDR2 is FYNNEI in the germline V gene. V gave up 6 bases and J gave up 5 bases, with 14 bases separating them. The DNA for the CDR3 is TGTGCCAGCAGATCAGGGGGGGTCCACAATGAGCAGTTCTTC. Translating gives CASRSGGVHNEQFF.

The gene calls are TRBV29-1 and TRBJ1-1; possibly TRBD1 for D (6 bases). V lost 7 bases and J lost 4, with 22 bases in between. CDR3 length equals 15 residues. Germline CDR1 reads SQVTM; CDR2 reads ANQGSEA. CDR3 in amino acids: CSAIAVRGLVTEAFF. CDR3 nucleotides: TGCAGCGCAATTGCCGTCAGGGGTCTAGTCACTGAAGCTTTCTTT.

CDR3 in amino acids: CASSQQGWDTEAFF. CDR3 in DNA: TGTGCCAGCAGCCAACAGGGCTGGGACACTGAAGCTTTCTTT. The V gene is TRBV5-4, the J gene TRBJ1-1; a weak D match, TRBD1 (6 bases). CDR3 length equals 14 residues. Trimming took off 4 bases at V and 3 bases at J, with 13 bases between the two ends. CDR1 SGHNT and CDR2 YYREEE come from the germline V gene (reference sequence).

The chain carries TRBV25-1 and TRBJ1-2; tentatively, D is TRBD1 (6 bases). This CDR3 has 13 amino acids. The V end was cut by 6 bases, the J end by 0 bases, with 8 bases between. Germline loops: CDR1 MGHDK, CDR2 SYGVNS. CDR3 sequence: CASRQGANYGYTF. The CDR3 coding sequence is TGTGCCAGCAGACAGGGAGCTAACTATGGCTACACCTTC.

The sample holds one count of this clone. The chain employs TRBV6-5 and TRBJ2-1; a possible D gene is TRBD2 (5 bases). CDR1 is MNHEY, CDR2 SVGAGI, per germline. The CDR3 is made up of 15 amino acids. Between the trimmed V and J ends, which lost 2 bases and 2 bases, there was a span of 10 bases. CDR3: CASSYGGGAYNEQFF. The CDR3 DNA reads TGTGCCAGCAGTTACGGAGGAGGAGCCTACAATGAGCAGTTCTTC.

The J gene is TRBJ1-5, the V gene TRBV28; D remains unclear. The CDR3 is 14 residues long. V lost 5 bases and J 7 bases, leaving 15 bases between the germline ends. Germline V gene lookup returns CDR1 MDHEN and CDR2 SYDVKM. The CDR3: CASSPSGSGQPQHF. The CDR3 nucleotides are TGTGCCAGCAGTCCATCGGGGTCGGGGCAGCCCCAGCATTTT.

J is TRBJ2-2 and V is TRBV5-4; a possible D gene is TRBD2 (5 bases). V lost 4 bases, J lost 0 bases, and 13 bases lay in between. The CDR3 runs 16 residues. Germline V gives CDR1 SGHNT, CDR2 YYREEE (reference sequence). CDR3 nucleotide sequence: TGTGCCAGCAGCCCTCGGACTTCTACGAACACCGGGGAGCTGTTTTTT. It yields the protein CASSPRTSTNTGELFF.

The rearrangement uses TRBV5-1 and TRBJ2-7, with D possibly TRBD1 on 5 matching bases. The CDR3 is 12 amino acids. V was shortened by 3 bases and J by 3 bases, with 7 bases between the two germline ends. Germline assignment: CDR1 SGHRS and CDR2 YFSETQ. Written as DNA, the CDR3 is TGCGCCAGCAGCTCCGACAGCTACGAGCAGTACTTC. Its translation is CASSSDSYEQYF.

V usage is TRBV4-1 and J usage is TRBJ1-4, with D maybe TRBD1 (6 bases). Germline CDR1 reads MGHRA; CDR2 reads YSYEKL. Trimming stripped 3 bases from V and 8 bases from J, with 16 bases between. The CDR3 totals 15 residues. CDR3 bases: TGCGCCAGCAGCCAGGTGATAGGGGGGCGGGAAAAACTGTTTTTT. As protein: CASSQVIGGREKLFF.

CDR3 nucleotide sequence: TGTGCCATCGCCCAGGGGAATAGCGGGACTGCCTACAATGAGCAGTTCTTC. This codes for CAIAQGNSGTAYNEQFF. The gene calls are TRBV10-3 and TRBJ2-1; TRBD2 matches at 8 bases. The germline CDR1 and CDR2 sequences are ENHRY and SYGVKD. V dropped 8 bases and J dropped 2; count of bases not matched to a gene: 14. This CDR3 contains 17 residues.

The chain is built from TRBV25-1 and TRBJ2-1, with D possibly TRBD2 on 5 matching bases. V gave up 4 bases and J gave up 2 bases, with 9 bases separating them. Germline CDR1 MGHDK, CDR2 SYGVNS. The CDR3 consists of 14 residues. The CDR3 DNA sequence: TGTGCCAGCAGTGGAGCGGAACCCTACAATGAGCAGTTCTTC. This encodes CASSGAEPYNEQFF.

The V and J genes are TRBV27 and TRBJ2-7; possibly TRBD1 for D (6 bases). Trimming stripped 6 bases from V and 2 bases from J, with 11 bases between. The germline V gene has CDR1 MNHEY and CDR2 SMNVEV (reference sequence). The length of the CDR3 is 13 residues. The chain's CDR3 is CASSPTGPYEQYF. The CDR3 region has the DNA TGTGCCAGCAGCCCCACAGGGCCCTACGAGCAGTACTTC.

The chain couples TRBV6-1 to TRBJ1-2; the D is unclear. CDR3 length: 13 residues. V was pared by 7 bases and J by 8 bases, with 17 bases between. In germline, CDR1 is MNHNS, CDR2 SASEGT. Here the CDR3 DNA reads TGTGCCAGCATCCCCGGGGTTTCGTGGGGCTACACCTTC. Translation: CASIPGVSWGYTF.

This chain joins TRBV11-2 and TRBJ2-1; TRBD2 might be the D (5 bases). Between the trimmed V and J ends, which lost 6 bases and 3 bases, there was a span of 21 bases. This CDR3 spans 17 amino acids. Per germline, CDR1 SGHAT and CDR2 FQNNGV. CDR3: CASRQLSSGVRYNEQFF. DNA for the CDR3: TGTGCCAGCAGGCAGCTCTCCAGCGGCGTCCGCTACAATGAGCAGTTCTTC. The full variable domain, completed using reference TRBV11-2 and TRBJ2-1, is EAGVAQSPRYKIIEKRQSVAFWCNPISGHATLYWYQQILGQGPKLLIQFQNNGVVDDSQLPKDRFSAERLKGVDSTLKIQPAKLEDSAVYLCASRQLSSGVRYNEQFFGPGTRLTVL.

This chain links TRBV11-2 with TRBJ2-1; TRBD2 aligns across 7 bases. The V and J ends lost 5 bases and 9 bases, in that order; junction bases with no gene match: 4. Germline V gene sequence: CDR1 SGHAT, CDR2 FQNNGV. The CDR3 length is 12 residues. The CDR3 is CASSRLAGEQFF. The CDR3 DNA reads as TGTGCCAGCAGCCGACTAGCTGGTGAGCAGTTCTTC.